The 4 T cell receptor beta chains in this list originate from one sample, sequenced in a study of CD8+ T cells in alopecia areata. Regarding treatment: oral pan-JAK inhibitor, 5-10 mg twice daily. Extracted RNA was reverse transcribed into cDNA, the sequencing template. The repertoire was sequenced with immunoSEQ multiplex PCR; TCRdb's copy has only in-frame clones and lacks some. The sample holds 80,000 to 100,000 clones, around 44% seen once. Sequenced material: CD8+ T cells sorted from blood, taken at week 24, from a patient treated with tofacitinib. These receptors all come from a human donor with alopecia areata.

This clone has more than one count but fewer than ten. J is TRBJ2-5 and V is TRBV7-9, with 7 bases identical to TRBD1. V gave up 2 bases and J gave up 0 bases; unmatched junction bases: 3. The CDR3 spans 15 residues. Germline V gene lookup returns CDR1 SEHNR and CDR2 FQNEAQ (reference sequence). The CDR3 DNA reads as TGTGCCAGCAGCTTATTGGGACAGAACCAAGAGACCCAGTACTTC. It yields the protein CASSLLGQNQETQYF.

This chain joins TRBV7-9 and TRBJ2-7; D is unresolved. This CDR3 has 13 amino acids. The V end was cut by 2 bases, the J end by 9 bases, with 14 bases between. Germline V lookup: CDR1 SEHNR, CDR2 FQNEAQ (reference sequence). CDR3 coding DNA: TGTGCCAGCAGCTTACGAGACCTGGGATCGCAGTACTTC. Translation: CASSLRDLGSQYF.

The chain employs TRBV27 and TRBJ2-1; 7 bases are shared with TRBD1. Trimming cost V 6 bases and J 4 bases; bases outside gene matches: 9. Germline V gene data show CDR1 as MNHEY and CDR2 as SMNVEV (reference sequence). This CDR3 is built from 15 residues. The CDR3 DNA reads as TGTGCCAGCAGACTGACAGGGTCCCCTTACAATGAGCAGTTCTTC. It specifies CASRLTGSPYNEQFF.

This clone was found once. The DNA for the CDR3 is TGTGCCAGCAGCCGGGGGTACAATGAGCAGTTCTTC. Its translation is CASSRGYNEQFF. V is TRBV14 and J is TRBJ2-1, with D perhaps given as TRBD1 or TRBD2 (5 bases each). The length of the CDR3 is 12 residues. The V and J ends lost 4 bases and 4 bases respectively, with 5 bases between them. CDR1 and CDR2 from the germline V gene are SGHDN and FVKESK.